These 28 T cell receptor beta chains were sequenced from one sample in a study of blood T cell repertoires in COVID-19. The method was immunoSEQ multiplex PCR; TCRdb's version includes in-frame clones alone and lacks a portion of them. Among fewer than 500,000 clones listed, around 90% were seen once. Sequencing was carried out using PBMCs or T cells enriched from blood (not recorded which). The receptor set was obtained from a woman between 18 and 29 years old who had recovered from COVID-19.

Only a few counts were recorded for this clone. This chain joins TRBV27 and TRBJ2-3; 10 bases are shared with TRBD2. Germline trimming cut 5 bases from V and 3 bases from J; bases unmatched to any gene: 14. The germline V gene has CDR1 MNHEY and CDR2 SMNVEV (reference sequence). The CDR3 runs 18 residues. The CDR3 is CASSRSPLAGGGTDTQYF. The CDR3 region has the DNA TGTGCCAGCAGTCGGTCGCCATTAGCGGGGGGTGGAACAGATACGCAGTATTTT.

The chain is built from TRBV6-5 and TRBJ1-6; no clear D gene. The CDR3 length is 15 residues. V was pared by 4 bases and J by 5 bases, with 12 bases between. Germline V lookup: CDR1 MNHEY, CDR2 SVGAGI. CDR3 region: CASSSRDPDNSPLHF. The CDR3 DNA follows: TGTGCCAGCAGTTCCCGGGATCCAGATAATTCACCCCTCCACTTT.

This sequence joins TRBV12-5 and TRBJ1-2, with TRBD1 identical over 9 bases. CDR1 and CDR2 from the germline V gene are LGHNT and FRNRAP. The CDR3 is 14 amino acids. The V segment lost 4 bases and the J segment 5 bases; nucleotides outside the gene matches: 5. The CDR3 bases are TGTGCTAGTGGTTCACCCGGGACAGGGTATGGCTACACCTTC. Translation gives CASGSPGTGYGYTF.

The chain recombines TRBV19 with TRBJ1-5, with D possibly matching TRBD1 (6 bases). Germline V gives CDR1 LNHDA, CDR2 SQIVND (reference sequence). CDR3 length equals 13 residues. V was pared by 5 bases and J by 4 bases, with 9 bases between. The CDR3 loop reads CASSRGQNQPQHF. CDR3 sequence (DNA): TGTGCCAGTAGTCGTGGACAGAATCAGCCCCAGCATTTT.

This clone was seen a single time. The rearrangement joins TRBV24-1 to TRBJ1-2; D remains ambiguous. This CDR3 comprises 13 residues. The V gene's germline CDR1 is KGHDR and CDR2 SFDVKD. Trimming removed 7 bases at V and 6 bases at J, with 14 bases between. In nucleotides, the CDR3 is TGTGCCACCAGAGCCAGAGACTCTGATGGCTACACCTTC. It translates to CATRARDSDGYTF.

This rearrangement joins TRBV30 to TRBJ1-4, with TRBD1 matching 9 bases. The V and J ends lost 3 bases and 7 bases, in that order; junction bases with no gene match: 6. The CDR3 spans 14 residues. CDR1 and CDR2 from the germline V gene are GTSNPN and SVGIG (reference sequence). CDR3 loop: CAWSKQGAPEKLFF. The CDR3 DNA is TGTGCCTGGAGCAAACAGGGGGCGCCTGAAAAACTGTTTTTT.

V gene TRBV15 combines with J gene TRBJ2-2, with TRBD2 matching 10 bases. The germline V gene encodes CDR1 LNHNV and CDR2 YYDKDF (reference sequence). J gave up 7 bases and V 3 bases, and 5 bases lay outside the gene matches. The CDR3 contains 15 residues. This CDR3 reads CATSRSGGAIGELFF. CDR3 coding DNA: TGTGCCACCAGCAGGAGCGGGGGGGCCATCGGGGAGCTGTTTTTT.

The CDR3 DNA reads TGCGCCAGCAGCTTGGGCGCCCAGGATGAGCAGTTCTTC. It translates to CASSLGAQDEQFF. The V call is TRBV5-1, the J call TRBJ2-1; D is uncertain. The ends were cut back, 0 bases at V and 8 bases at J, with 9 bases in the middle. The CDR3 extends over 13 amino acids. Germline lookup yields CDR1 SGHRS and CDR2 YFSETQ.

This chain uses TRBV18 with TRBJ1-3, with no clear D. The CDR3 consists of 14 residues. Germline assignment: CDR1 KGHSH and CDR2 LQKENI. V lost 2 bases, J lost 0 bases, and 5 bases lay in between. In DNA, the CDR3 is TGTGCCAGCTCACCAGTAGTCTCTGGAAACACCATATATTTT. It is translated as CASSPVVSGNTIYF.

This clone was counted at least ten times. The V gene is TRBV28, the J gene TRBJ1-4, with unresolved D. The CDR3 spans 14 residues. V lost 6 bases and J lost 2, with 10 bases in between. The germline V gene has CDR1 MDHEN and CDR2 SYDVKM. The CDR3 DNA reads as TGTGCCAGCAGACCCCACGGTACTAATGAAAAACTGTTTTTT. Encoded protein: CASRPHGTNEKLFF. The full variable domain, rest sourced from reference TRBV28 and TRBJ1-4, is DVKVTQSSRYLVKRTGEKVFLECVQDMDHENMFWYRQDPGLGLRLIYFSYDVKMKEKGDIPEGYSVSREKKERFSLILESASTNQTSMYLCASRPHGTNEKLFFGSGTQLSVL.

The V call is TRBV10-3, the J call TRBJ1-5, with TRBD1 identical over 8 bases. The CDR3 is 15 amino acids. The V gene's germline CDR1 is ENHRY and CDR2 SYGVKD. J was trimmed by 0 bases and V by 3 bases; bases with no gene match: 1. Written as DNA, the CDR3 is TGTGCCATCAGTGACGGACAGGGTAGCAATCAGCCCCAGCATTTT. Its protein is CAISDGQGSNQPQHF.

For the CDR3, the DNA is TGTGCCAGCAGCTTAGAGACTAGCGGGCAAGAGACCCAGTACTTC. Translation: CASSLETSGQETQYF. V and J are TRBV11-2 and TRBJ2-5, with 10 bases fitting TRBD2. This CDR3 contains 15 residues. Germline assignment: CDR1 SGHAT and CDR2 FQNNGV. The junction had 0 bases not matched to a gene; V was cut back by 0 bases and J by 2 bases.

The rearrangement uses TRBV7-9 and TRBJ2-1; D perhaps matches TRBD1 (6 bases). The V and J ends lost 4 bases and 4 bases respectively, with 23 bases between them. CDR1 and CDR2 from the germline V gene are SEHNR and FQNEAQ (reference sequence). CDR3 length equals 18 residues. CDR3: CASSSRTLLDSRYNEQFF. The CDR3 DNA reads TGTGCCAGCAGCTCCCGGACATTGCTGGACAGCCGATACAATGAGCAGTTCTTC.

The V call is TRBV7-3, the J call TRBJ2-7, with D maybe TRBD2 (6 bases). CDR1 is SGHTA and CDR2 is FQGTGA in the germline V gene. This CDR3 comprises 14 residues. V dropped 1 base and J dropped 4 bases, with 11 bases sitting between them. CDR3 region: CASSLREVGYEQYF. The CDR3 DNA reads as TGTGCCAGCAGCTTAAGGGAGGTTGGGTACGAGCAGTACTTC.

The J gene is TRBJ1-1, the V gene TRBV25-1; D gene ambiguous. This CDR3 is 13 amino acids long. Germline V gene sequence: CDR1 MGHDK, CDR2 SYGVNS. V dropped 3 bases and J dropped 8 bases, with 13 bases sitting between them. The CDR3 DNA reads as TGTGCCAGCAGTGATTTGGGGAGGCAGGAAGCTTTCTTT. Protein sequence: CASSDLGRQEAFF.

This chain uses TRBV4-2 with TRBJ2-7, with TRBD2 matching over 9 bases. This CDR3 contains 16 residues. The V gene end was trimmed by 0 bases and the J gene end by 5 bases; junction bases not matched to a gene: 8. The germline gives CDR1 LGHNA, CDR2 YNFKEQ. This chain's CDR3 is CASSQEGAAGGHEQYF. In nucleotides, the CDR3 is TGTGCCAGCAGCCAAGAAGGGGCAGCGGGGGGCCACGAGCAGTACTTC.

This sequence joins TRBV27 and TRBJ2-7; 11 nucleotides match TRBD1. Germline values: CDR1 MNHEY, CDR2 SMNVEV (reference sequence). The CDR3 spans 14 residues. V was clipped by 2 bases and J by 7 bases; unmatched bases: 4. The CDR3 loop is CASSLRDRGWEQYF. CDR3 sequence (DNA): TGTGCCAGCAGTTTAAGGGACAGGGGGTGGGAGCAGTACTTC.

The chain joins TRBV2 to TRBJ1-1; possibly TRBD1 for D (5 bases). The germline V gene encodes CDR1 SNHLY and CDR2 FYNNEI. V gave up 6 bases and J gave up 4 bases, with 12 bases separating them. CDR3 length: 13 residues. The CDR3, as DNA: TGTGCCAGCAGCCTCGACAGCTTCACTGAAGCTTTCTTT. Its translation is CASSLDSFTEAFF. The full variable domain, with the rest looked up from reference TRBV2 and TRBJ1-1, is EPEVTQTPSHQVTQMGQEVILRCVPISNHLYFYWYRQILGQKVEFLVSFYNNEISEKSEIFDDQFSVERPDGSNFTLKIRSTKLEDSAMYFCASSLDSFTEAFFGQGTRLTVV.

This chain joins TRBV2 and TRBJ2-2, with a weak D call TRBD2 (5 bases). Trimming removed 7 bases at V and 4 bases at J, with 31 bases between. The length of the CDR3 is 20 residues. Per the germline V gene, CDR1 is SNHLY and CDR2 is FYNNEI. The CDR3 region has the DNA TGTGCCAGCACCGAGGGCCCTTTTCTAGGGCTCCCGCGCAGCACCGGGGAGCTGTTTTTT. Translated: CASTEGPFLGLPRSTGELFF.

J is TRBJ1-1 and V is TRBV19; no firm D call. Trimming took off 4 bases at V and 4 bases at J, with 13 bases between the two ends. Germline V CDR1 and CDR2: LNHDA, SQIVND (reference sequence). The CDR3 extends over 14 amino acids. The CDR3 region is CASSRYPGRTEAFF. CDR3 coding DNA: TGTGCCAGTAGTAGGTACCCGGGTCGCACTGAAGCTTTCTTT.

This chain links TRBV10-3 with TRBJ1-4, with TRBD1 matching 9 bases. This CDR3 is built from 15 residues. Germline V lookup: CDR1 ENHRY, CDR2 SYGVKD. Trimming at V came to 0 bases and at J to 5 bases, leaving 1 base not matched to a gene. The CDR3 sequence: CAISESGTGNEKLFF. CDR3 in DNA: TGTGCCATCAGTGAGTCCGGGACAGGGAATGAAAAACTGTTTTTT.

This clone was observed a few times. This chain connects TRBV12-5 to TRBJ1-4; no firm D call. The CDR3 is 13 amino acids. Germline V lookup: CDR1 LGHNT, CDR2 FRNRAP. V was shortened by 2 bases and J by 4 bases, with 5 bases between the two germline ends. The CDR3 sequence: CASGLTVNEKLFF. CDR3 nucleotides: TGTGCTAGTGGTTTGACAGTTAATGAAAAACTGTTTTTT. Supplemented by reference TRBV12-5 and TRBJ1-4, the full variable domain reads DARVTQTPRHKVTEMGQEVTMRCQPILGHNTVFWYRQTMMQGLELLAYFRNRAPLDDSGMPKDRFSAEMPDATLATLKIQPSEPRDSAVYFCASGLTVNEKLFFGSGTQLSVL.

The chain joins TRBV5-4 to TRBJ2-7; 9 bases align to TRBD1. Germline trimming cut 0 bases from V and 2 bases from J; bases unmatched to any gene: 6. Per germline, CDR1 SGHNT and CDR2 YYREEE (reference sequence). The CDR3 loop spans 16 amino acids. The CDR3 protein is CASSLEQGARTYEQYF. The CDR3 DNA is TGTGCCAGCAGCTTGGAACAGGGGGCGCGTACCTACGAGCAGTACTTC.

This chain uses TRBV6-1 with TRBJ2-1, with 7 nucleotides matching TRBD2. Germline lookup yields CDR1 MNHNS and CDR2 SASEGT. The ends lost 3 bases at V and 6 bases at J; junction bases unmatched: 5. The CDR3 loop spans 14 amino acids. The DNA for the CDR3 is TGTGCCAGCAGTGACCGACTAGCCTTCAATGAGCAGTTCTTC. Its protein is CASSDRLAFNEQFF.

This clone came up a few times. This chain links TRBV6-2 or TRBV6-3 with TRBJ1-2, with TRBD1 as a possible D gene (6 bases). The germline V gene has CDR1 MNHEY and CDR2 SVGEGT. Trimming shortened V by 2 bases and J by 3 bases, and 16 bases separated the two germline ends. This CDR3 comprises 16 residues. CDR3 in DNA: TGTGCCAGCAGTTACACCCACAGGGAATTCGACTATGGCTACACCTTC. Protein sequence: CASSYTHREFDYGYTF.

Details on this clone: Other DNA sequences of this sample code for an identical CDR3. The rearrangement uses TRBV11-2 and TRBJ1-2; D remains unclear. The germline gives CDR1 SGHAT, CDR2 FQNNGV. Trimming shortened V by 5 bases and J by 4 bases, and 17 bases separated the two germline ends. The length of the CDR3 is 15 residues. The CDR3 DNA reads as TGTGCCAGCAGCCGCTCGGGGTTCGGAAGCTATGGCTACACCTTC. Translating it yields CASSRSGFGSYGYTF.

The J gene is TRBJ2-4, the V gene TRBV5-4; 8 bases are a match to TRBD1. CDR3 length equals 14 residues. Per the germline V gene, CDR1 is SGHNT and CDR2 is YYREEE (reference sequence). V dropped 4 bases and J dropped 7; count of bases not matched to a gene: 7. The CDR3 reads CASSPGQGANIQYF. In DNA form, the CDR3 reads TGTGCCAGCAGCCCAGGACAGGGTGCTAACATTCAGTACTTC.

This rearrangement joins TRBV3-1 (or the pseudogene TRBV3-2) to TRBJ2-1; tentatively, D is TRBD2 (6 bases). The CDR3 has 16 residues. CDR1 LGHDT and CDR2 YNNKEL come from the germline V gene (reference sequence). Deletions cut 0 bases from V and 2 bases from J, with 11 bases between. CDR3 in DNA: TGTGCCAGCAGCCAAGATTCCGGGGGTCCCTACAATGAGCAGTTCTTC. Protein sequence: CASSQDSGGPYNEQFF.